Listed here are 20 T cell receptor beta chains from one sample, sequenced in a study of blood T cell repertoires in COVID-19 (dated by TCRdb to 2019 to 2021). The library was produced with the immunoSEQ multiplex PCR assay. TCRdb holds this immuneACCESS table with in-frame rearrangements only. Some clones are missing; in checked studies, unresolved V genes explain under half, and the rest has no known cause. Present in this sample are 410,000 or so clones, about 91% of which were seen just once. The ten biggest clones cover 1.5% to 1.8% of the sample. The sample was peripheral blood. Source of these receptors: a woman aged 40-49 years with COVID-19, enrolled during active disease.

This clone appeared a single time. The V call is TRBV11-2, the J call TRBJ1-1, with 8 positions matching TRBD1. The V gene end was trimmed by 6 bases and the J gene end by 5 bases; junction bases not matched to a gene: 8. The CDR3 contains 14 residues. Germline V lookup: CDR1 SGHAT, CDR2 FQNNGV. CDR3 bases: TGTGCCAGCAGTTTCTGGACAGGGAGTACTGAAGCTTTCTTT. This encodes CASSFWTGSTEAFF.

The gene calls are TRBV19 and TRBJ2-4; the D gene is possibly TRBD2 (7 bases). Germline CDR1 is LNHDA and CDR2 is SQIVND (reference sequence). Trimming stripped 6 bases from V and 2 bases from J, with 14 bases between. The CDR3 spans 15 residues. Here the CDR3 reads CASSRGGGTKNIQYF. DNA for the CDR3: TGTGCCAGTAGCCGAGGCGGGGGCACCAAAAACATTCAGTACTTC.

V is TRBV19 and J is TRBJ1-3; D unclear. This CDR3 region has 13 residues. The germline CDR1 and CDR2 sequences are LNHDA and SQIVND (reference sequence). The V end was cut by 7 bases, the J end by 8 bases, with 15 bases between. This CDR3 is CASTSYSADTIYF. The DNA for the CDR3 is TGTGCCAGTACCTCATACTCTGCGGACACCATATATTTT.

The gene calls are TRBV7-2 and TRBJ1-2; D not certain. The germline V gene has CDR1 SGHTA and CDR2 FQGNSA. Trimming shortened V by 6 bases and J by 3 bases, and 14 bases separated the two germline ends. The CDR3 covers 14 residues. This CDR3 reads CASSRPGPHYGYTF. The CDR3 DNA reads TGTGCCAGCAGTCGCCCAGGCCCTCACTATGGCTACACCTTC.

Only one count was recorded for this clone. V is TRBV4-3 and J is TRBJ1-6; D unclear. Germline V gene data show CDR1 as LGHNA and CDR2 as YSLEER. The CDR3 has 13 residues. V lost 3 bases and J lost 7, with 7 bases in between. CDR3 DNA: TGCGCCAGCAGCCAGGCAATGAATTCACCCCTCCACTTT. This gives the protein CASSQAMNSPLHF.

The chain links TRBV13 to TRBJ1-6, with 7 bases lining up with TRBD1. The CDR3 runs to 15 residues. After removal of 2 bases from V and 7 bases from J, the junction contained 5 bases not matched to a gene. Germline assignment: CDR1 PRHDT and CDR2 FYEKMQ (reference sequence). This CDR3 reads CASSLQGVLNSPLHF. Written as DNA, the CDR3 is TGTGCCAGCAGCTTACAGGGGGTCCTGAATTCACCCCTCCACTTT. Variable domain in full (rest from reference TRBV13 and TRBJ1-6): AAGVIQSPRHLIKEKRETATLKCYPIPRHDTVYWYQQGPGQDPQFLISFYEKMQSDKGSIPDRFSAQQFSDYHSELNMSSLELGDSALYFCASSLQGVLNSPLHFGNGTRLTVT.

In DNA form, the CDR3 reads TGTGCCAGCAAGGACACCCGAAGATACGAGCAGTACTTC. It specifies CASKDTRRYEQYF. V is TRBV3-1 (or the pseudogene TRBV3-2) and J is TRBJ2-7, with a possible D match to TRBD1 (5 bases). Germline V lookup: CDR1 LGHDT, CDR2 YNNKEL (reference sequence). CDR3 size: 13 residues. Trimming removed 7 bases from V and 4 bases from J, with 14 bases in between.

Remarks on this clone: The sample has other DNA sequences that encode this CDR3 too. This chain links TRBV28 with TRBJ1-2, with a tentative D call TRBD1 (5 bases). Trimming left V 2 bases short and J 4 bases short, with 5 bases between. The germline CDR1 and CDR2 sequences are MDHEN and SYDVKM. CDR3 size: 12 residues. The CDR3 region has the DNA TGTGCCAGCAGTTTAGACAGCTATGGCTACACCTTC. It is translated as CASSLDSYGYTF.

The rearrangement uses TRBV6-6 and TRBJ1-3, with 7 bases that match TRBD1. Germline-derived CDR1 and CDR2 are MNHNY and SVGAGI (reference sequence). This CDR3 contains 14 residues. The V gene end was trimmed by 2 bases and the J gene end by 4 bases; junction bases not matched to a gene: 2. The CDR3 region has the DNA TGTGCCAGCAGTTACCAACAGGGGGGAAACACCATATATTTT. Translation: CASSYQQGGNTIYF.

J is TRBJ2-7 and V is TRBV6-1, with TRBD1 matching 8 bases. This CDR3 has 14 residues. Trimming removed 2 bases from V and 5 bases from J; junction bases left unmatched: 5. CDR1 MNHNS and CDR2 SASEGT come from the germline V gene. The CDR3 protein is CASSEWTGSDEQYF. Here the CDR3 DNA reads TGTGCCAGCAGTGAATGGACAGGGTCAGACGAGCAGTACTTC.

The V and J genes are TRBV2 and TRBJ2-5, with TRBD1 identical over 9 bases. This CDR3 is built from 15 residues. J was trimmed by 2 bases and V by 1 base; bases with no gene match: 2. The germline V gene has CDR1 SNHLY and CDR2 FYNNEI. CDR3 residues: CASSEEGQGQETQYF. The CDR3 region has the DNA TGTGCCAGCAGTGAAGAAGGACAGGGGCAAGAGACCCAGTACTTC.

The gene calls are TRBV28 and TRBJ2-5; 12 bases map to TRBD2. Trimming at V came to 4 bases and at J to 5 bases, leaving 8 bases not matched to a gene. Germline V gene data show CDR1 as MDHEN and CDR2 as SYDVKM. The CDR3 is 16 amino acids. The CDR3 sequence is CASSSGGTSGWETQYF. CDR3 DNA: TGTGCCAGCAGTTCGGGCGGGACTAGCGGGTGGGAGACCCAGTACTTC.

This chain connects TRBV7-8 to TRBJ2-2; weak D call: TRBD1 (7 bases). The CDR3 loop spans 15 amino acids. V was shortened by 1 base and J by 7 bases, with 13 bases between the two germline ends. Germline V gives CDR1 SGHVS, CDR2 FQNEAQ. The CDR3 DNA follows: TGTGCCAGCAGCTTAGGAGCAGGGGGGATCGGGGAGCTGTTTTTT. Translated: CASSLGAGGIGELFF.

The chain is built from TRBV27 and TRBJ1-2; weak D call: TRBD1 (5 bases). The V end lost 3 bases, the J end lost 8 bases, and 19 bases lay between the germline ends. The CDR3 consists of 15 residues. CDR1 is MNHEY, CDR2 SMNVEV, per germline (reference sequence). The CDR3 region is CASSFSGGKAGGYTF. The CDR3 DNA sequence: TGTGCCAGCAGTTTCAGTGGGGGGAAAGCTGGGGGCTACACCTTC.

The CDR3 coding sequence is TGTGCCAGCTCACTTGAGGCGGGGACTTACACCGGGGAGCTGTTTTTT. This sequence encodes CASSLEAGTYTGELFF. The chain has TRBV18 and TRBJ2-2; the D gene is possibly TRBD2 (6 bases). The CDR3 contains 16 residues. The germline CDR1 and CDR2 sequences are KGHSH and LQKENI. V was trimmed by 4 bases and J by 3 bases, leaving 15 bases between them.

The J gene is TRBJ1-1, the V gene TRBV18; perhaps TRBD1 as D (6 bases). The CDR3 is made up of 15 amino acids. In germline, CDR1 is KGHSH, CDR2 LQKENI. The V end lost 3 bases, the J end lost 3 bases, and 14 bases lay between the germline ends. CDR3 protein: CASSPLTGFDTEAFF. CDR3 coding DNA: TGTGCCAGCTCACCCCTAACAGGGTTCGACACTGAAGCTTTCTTT.

CDR3 coding DNA: TGTGCCAGCAGCCCCCAGGCAGGGGTGATCTATGGCTACACCTTC. Its translation is CASSPQAGVIYGYTF. The chain combines TRBV6-5 with TRBJ1-2; the D gene is possibly TRBD1 (6 bases). CDR1 and CDR2 from the germline V gene are MNHEY and SVGAGI. Trimming removed 6 bases from V and 4 bases from J, with 18 bases in between. The CDR3 sequence is 15 residues long.

The rearrangement joins TRBV7-9 to TRBJ2-7; a weak D match, TRBD1 (8 bases). V lost 5 bases, J lost 2 bases, and 19 bases lay in between. The CDR3 runs to 16 residues. CDR1 is SEHNR and CDR2 is FQNEAQ in the germline V gene (reference sequence). This CDR3 is CASSPDTGGGTYEQYF. The CDR3 nucleotides are TGTGCCAGCAGCCCAGATACAGGGGGGGGAACCTACGAGCAGTACTTC.

V and J are TRBV5-1 and TRBJ2-1; no clear D. V gave up 5 bases and J gave up 0 bases, with 9 bases separating them. Germline lookup yields CDR1 SGHRS and CDR2 YFSETQ. CDR3 length: 14 residues. The CDR3 here is CASSLSNSYNEQFF. The CDR3 DNA sequence: TGCGCCAGCAGTCTATCAAACTCCTACAATGAGCAGTTCTTC.

The chain uses TRBV3-1 (or the pseudogene TRBV3-2) and TRBJ1-1; D remains unclear. The CDR3 runs 12 residues. Looked up from germline, CDR1 is LGHDT and CDR2 is YNNKEL (reference sequence). Trimming stripped 3 bases from V and 7 bases from J, with 9 bases between. The CDR3 region has the DNA TGTGCCAGCAGCCACAACAGAGTTGAAGCTTTCTTT. This sequence encodes CASSHNRVEAFF.